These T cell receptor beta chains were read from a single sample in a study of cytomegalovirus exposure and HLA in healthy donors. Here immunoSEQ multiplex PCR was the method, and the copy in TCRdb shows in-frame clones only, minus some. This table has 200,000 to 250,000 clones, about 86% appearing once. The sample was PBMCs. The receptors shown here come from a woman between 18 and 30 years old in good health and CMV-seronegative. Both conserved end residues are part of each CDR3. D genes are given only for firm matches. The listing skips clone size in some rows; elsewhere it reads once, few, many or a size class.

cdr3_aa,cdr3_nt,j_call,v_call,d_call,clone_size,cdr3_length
CASSPSTGGVLGTEAFF,TGTGCCAGCAGTCCTAGTACAGGGGGCGTATTGGGCACTGAAGCTTTCTTT,TRBJ1-1,TRBV28,TRBD1,NA,17
CASSQVPSGRGAKNIQYF,TGCGCCAGCAGCCAAGTCCCTAGCGGGAGAGGAGCCAAAAACATTCAGTACTTC,TRBJ2-4,TRBV4-1,TRBD2,NA,18
CASSLGTAGGNTIYF,TGTGCCAGCAGTCTAGGGACAGCGGGCGGAAACACCATATATTTT,TRBJ1-3,TRBV6-6,TRBD1,NA,15
CASSRGQGMNTEAFF,TGTGCCAGCAGCCGCGGACAGGGAATGAACACTGAAGCTTTCTTT,TRBJ1-1,TRBV5-8,TRBD1,NA,15
CSATLYEQYF,TGCAGTGCTACTTTATACGAGCAGTACTTC,TRBJ2-7,TRBV20-1,NA,NA,10
CSVTGTGLNTEAFF,TGCAGCGTTACCGGGACAGGGCTGAACACTGAAGCTTTCTTT,TRBJ1-1,TRBV29-1,TRBD1,NA,14
CASSLGQQNTEAFF,TGTGCCAGCAGCTTAGGACAGCAGAACACTGAAGCTTTCTTT,TRBJ1-1,TRBV7-9,NA,NA,14
CASSLSGTDTQYF,TGTGCCAGCAGTTTATCGGGAACAGATACGCAGTATTTT,TRBJ2-3,TRBV6-4,NA,once,13
CASSESSPGDMQYF,TGCGCCAGCAGTGAGTCCTCCCCCGGGGACATGCAGTACTTC,TRBJ2-7,TRBV10-1,NA,NA,14
CASSGTSGTSRSSYEQYF,TGCGCCAGCAGTGGGACTAGCGGGACTAGTAGGAGCTCCTACGAGCAGTACTTC,TRBJ2-7,TRBV10-2,TRBD2,NA,18
CASSLSPGGYTF,TGCGCCAGCAGCTTGAGTCCGGGAGGCTACACCTTC,TRBJ1-2,TRBV5-1,NA,NA,12
CASSLGGGPQPQHF,TGTGCCAGCAGCTTAGGGGGAGGGCCCCAGCCCCAGCATTTT,TRBJ1-5,TRBV7-9,NA,few,14
CASSYSFSGANVLTF,TGTGCCAGCAGTTATTCCTTCTCTGGGGCCAACGTCCTGACTTTC,TRBJ2-6,TRBV6-5,NA,NA,15
CASSYSGTSQETQYF,TGTGCCAGCAGTTACTCCGGGACTAGCCAAGAGACCCAGTACTTC,TRBJ2-5,TRBV28,TRBD2,NA,15
CASSSARDRRNAIYF,TGTGCCAGCAGCTCCGCCCGGGACAGGCGAAACGCCATATATTTT,TRBJ1-3,TRBV7-9,TRBD1,NA,15
CASSFARTGTGELFF,TGTGCCAGCAGCTTTGCACGAACGGGGACCGGGGAGCTGTTTTTT,TRBJ2-2,TRBV11-2,NA,NA,15
CASRQWADYGYTF,TGTGCCAGCAGGCAGTGGGCAGACTATGGCTACACCTTC,TRBJ1-2,TRBV2,NA,few,13
CATFSDTQYF,TGTGCCACCTTCTCAGATACGCAGTATTTT,TRBJ2-3,TRBV28,NA,NA,10
CASSFGTSAIFNHYNEQFF,TGCGCCAGCAGCTTTGGGACTAGCGCCATTTTTAACCATTACAATGAGCAGTTCTTC,TRBJ2-1,TRBV5-1,TRBD2,NA,19
CASSQVAGRYNEQFF,TGTGCCAGCAGCCAAGTAGCGGGACGTTACAATGAGCAGTTCTTC,TRBJ2-1,TRBV4-2,TRBD2,NA,15
CASSRDRNYGYTF,TGTGCCAGTAGTCGGGACAGAAACTATGGCTACACCTTC,TRBJ1-2,TRBV19,TRBD1,NA,13
CASSVSPGGEQYF,TGTGCCAGCAGCGTCTCTCCGGGGGGGGAGCAGTACTTC,TRBJ2-7,TRBV9,TRBD2,few,13
CASSLWDRAETQYF,TGTGCCAGCAGTTTATGGGACAGGGCAGAGACCCAGTACTTC,TRBJ2-5,TRBV28,TRBD1,NA,14
CASSLVISREGRTDTQYF,TGTGCCAGCAGCTTAGTTATCTCTCGGGAAGGTCGCACAGATACGCAGTATTTT,TRBJ2-3,TRBV7-8,NA,NA,18
CAISESLAGTGELFF,TGTGCCATCAGTGAGAGTCTAGCGGGCACCGGGGAGCTGTTTTTT,TRBJ2-2,TRBV10-3,TRBD2,NA,15
CASGSPNTGELFF,TGTGCCAGCGGGAGCCCGAACACCGGGGAGCTGTTTTTT,TRBJ2-2,TRBV10-3,TRBD2,NA,13
CASSLAGGITTGELFF,TGTGCCAGCAGCCTAGCGGGAGGGATTACCACCGGGGAGCTGTTTTTT,TRBJ2-2,TRBV7-3,TRBD2,NA,16
CASSLVGTGALETQYF,TGCGCCAGCAGCTTGGTTGGGACAGGTGCCCTAGAGACCCAGTACTTC,TRBJ2-5,TRBV5-1,TRBD1,NA,16
CAISELWTSGRNEQFF,TGTGCCATCAGTGAACTTTGGACTAGCGGGAGGAATGAGCAGTTCTTC,TRBJ2-1,TRBV10-3,TRBD2,NA,16